Sequencing of this T cell receptor beta chain was carried out in a study of T cell responses to AZD1222 COVID-19 vaccine. Study findings and constraints: Donors were chiefly white British, with a greater number of females, and clonal diversity was perhaps underestimated. AZD1222 recipients seropositive at baseline numbered only six. With two AZD1222 doses given, Spike-specific TCR breadth and depth both rose. Along spike, vaccine-associated CD4 TCRs were found throughout, with dominance at 160-218 and 743-854.

To note about this clone: Its target is not known.

Method: immunoSEQ multiplex PCR; TCRdb's copy keeps in-frame clones and lacks some. The table lists some 130,000 clones, more than 85% of them singletons. Trimming removed 2 bases from V and 5 bases from J; junction bases left unmatched: 12. The CDR3 spans 16 residues. Germline lookup yields CDR1 MNHNY and CDR2 SVGAGI (reference sequence). The source is an adult in good health. The sequencing used peripheral blood, collected on day 0 of AZD1222 vaccination. The chain uses TRBV6-6 and TRBJ2-7, with 7 nucleotides matching TRBD2. CDR3 residues: CASSYPGVGRSHEQYF. The CDR3 nucleotides are TGTGCCAGCAGTTACCCCGGTGTCGGGAGGTCCCACGAGCAGTACTTC.